The entry below describes one TCR beta chain. The data are from a study of T cell changes during pregnancy in multiple sclerosis. TCRdb's copy holds only in-frame clones and misses some; the assay was immunoSEQ multiplex PCR. The repertoire holds roughly 100,000 clones, with over 75% as singletons. The source was peripheral blood, collected in the second trimester of pregnancy. This clonotype was obtained from a female donor in good health, enrolled as a control in a pregnancy study.

The CDR3 DNA is TGCGCCAGCACCCTTTCGGACAGCTCAGGTGGGGAGACCCAGTACTTC. It codes for CASTLSDSSGGETQYF. This chain connects TRBV5-1 to TRBJ2-5; weak D call: TRBD1 (6 bases). The CDR3 has 16 residues. Germline CDR1 and CDR2: SGHRS and YFSETQ. Trimming cost V 6 bases and J 5 bases, with 23 bases left between them.